This T cell receptor beta chain was obtained from a study of beta chain features in type 1 diabetes. Study-level findings and limits: Naive, central memory and Treg TCRB repertoires seemed to resemble each other more closely in patients than they did in healthy donors. All four CD4+ subsets from Type 1 diabetes patients carried moderately but significantly shorter TCRB CDR3s. cDNA sequencing could over-represent cells with high TCR expression.

Note on this clone: Its target is unknown.

Isolated RNA was reverse transcribed in full, so expressed TCRB transcripts were sequenced. Samples of naive, central memory and regulatory T cells yielded a mean of approximately 3.9 million reads. Method: immunoSEQ multiplex PCR; TCRdb's copy keeps in-frame clones and lacks some. The table records about 200,000 clones, about a tenth of them present only once. The germline V gene has CDR1 SGHTA and CDR2 FQGTGA. The CDR3 covers 13 residues. V was trimmed by 3 bases and J by 3 bases, leaving 8 bases between them. This chain connects TRBV7-3 to TRBJ1-1; tentatively, D is TRBD1 (5 bases). What was sequenced was central memory CD4+ T cells from blood. The origin of this receptor is a man in his late teens or twenties in good health. The CDR3 sequence: CASSFLGDTEAFF. The DNA for the CDR3 is TGTGCCAGCAGCTTTTTGGGGGACACTGAAGCTTTCTTT.